Each of the 2 T cell receptor beta chains below was sequenced from the same sample in a study of blood T cell repertoires in COVID-19. Method: immunoSEQ multiplex PCR; TCRdb's copy keeps in-frame clones and lacks some. The repertoire has around 260,000 clones, around 80% of them found once; the top ten carry 4.2%. Material: peripheral blood. All receptors derive from a man aged 55-75 years with acute or convalescent COVID-19.

Comment on this clone: Other DNA sequences of this sample code for an identical CDR3. The V gene is TRBV6-2 or TRBV6-3, the J gene TRBJ2-5, with D perhaps TRBD1 (5 bases). Germline lookup yields CDR1 MNHEY and CDR2 SVGEGT. This CDR3 region has 14 residues. The V gene lost 4 bases and the J gene lost 2 bases, with 11 bases spanning the gap. The CDR3 DNA follows: TGTGCCAGCAGTTTCCTGACAGTACAAGAGACCCAGTACTTC. Residues: CASSFLTVQETQYF.

The table lists this clone with a count of one. J is TRBJ2-2 and V is TRBV3-1 (or the pseudogene TRBV3-2), with unresolved D. The CDR3 is 15 residues long. CDR1 LGHDT and CDR2 YNNKEL come from the germline V gene (reference sequence). V was trimmed by 4 bases and J by 1 base, leaving 10 bases between them. Here the CDR3 reads CASSLSSLNTGELFF. The CDR3 DNA reads TGTGCCAGCAGCCTTTCGAGCCTGAACACCGGGGAGCTGTTTTTT.